A single sample gave rise to the 23 T cell receptor beta chains below, sequenced in a study of post-analysis software for immune sequencing data. Findings of the study overall: Among 5 or 6 TRBV segments more frequent in patients than controls were TRBV5-6, TRBV5-1 and TRBV20-1.

cDNA libraries of TCR beta carried unique molecular identifiers. TCRdb independently ran MiXCR on the PCR reads; one entry per CDR3 protein. Of approximately 150,000 distinct CDR3 sequences in the sample, over 25% were seen once. Their antigen targets remain unknown. The sequencing input was blood. These receptors came from a girl between 5 and 17 years old with multiple sclerosis.

The V and J genes are TRBV10-3 and TRBJ1-2; no clear D. The CDR3 contains 12 residues. V dropped 6 bases and J dropped 0 bases, with 5 bases sitting between them. Germline CDR1 ENHRY, CDR2 SYGVKD. CDR3 sequence: CAISGTNYGYTF. The CDR3 nucleotides read TGTGCCATCAGCGGGACTAACTATGGCTACACCTTC.

This clonotype was seen ten or more times. J is TRBJ1-2 and V is TRBV6-6, with 8 bases fitting TRBD1. Germline V gene sequence: CDR1 MNHNY, CDR2 SVGAGI (reference sequence). The CDR3 runs 16 residues. The ends lost 3 bases at V and 2 bases at J; junction bases unmatched: 8. CDR3 residues: CASSYSTGTGNYGYTF. CDR3 bases: TGTGCCAGCAGTTATTCCACCGGGACAGGCAACTATGGCTACACCTTC.

V is TRBV28 and J is TRBJ1-5; a weak D match, TRBD1 (5 bases). Between the trimmed V and J ends, which lost 6 bases and 4 bases, there was a span of 22 bases. The CDR3 loop spans 17 amino acids. In germline, CDR1 is MDHEN, CDR2 SYDVKM. CDR3 sequence: CASSPVRDHENNQPQHF. The CDR3 DNA reads as TGTGCCAGCAGCCCCGTCCGGGACCACGAGAATAATCAGCCCCAGCATTTT.

The sample holds many counts of this clonotype. V usage is TRBV11-1 and J usage is TRBJ1-2; no definite D call. The V gene's germline CDR1 is SGHAT and CDR2 FQDESV (reference sequence). CDR3 length: 12 residues. V lost 3 bases to trimming and J lost 1 base, with 3 bases between them. In nucleotides, the CDR3 is TGTGCCAGCAGCTTCAATAACTATGGCTACACCTTC. This translates into CASSFNNYGYTF.

The J gene is TRBJ1-3, the V gene TRBV7-2, with a possible D match to TRBD1 (6 bases). In germline, CDR1 is SGHTA, CDR2 FQGNSA. With 5 bases removed from V and 0 bases from J, the gap between germline ends came to 17 bases. The CDR3 is 17 residues long. This CDR3 reads CASSAQGPSFSGNTIYF. In DNA form, the CDR3 reads TGTGCCAGCAGCGCTCAGGGGCCTTCTTTCTCTGGAAACACCATATATTTT.

This rearrangement joins TRBV7-9 to TRBJ1-4; D is undetermined. Germline V gives CDR1 SEHNR, CDR2 FQNEAQ (reference sequence). The CDR3 spans 14 residues. V was pared by 1 base and J by 3 bases, with 6 bases between. Here the CDR3 DNA reads TGTGCCAGCAGCTTAGGAGCGGCTAATGAAAAACTGTTTTTT. Amino acids: CASSLGAANEKLFF. Filled out from reference TRBV7-9 and TRBJ1-4, the complete variable domain reads DTGVSQNPRHKITKRGQNVTFRCDPISEHNRLYWYRQTLGQGPEFLTYFQNEAQLEKSRLLSDRFSAERPKGSFSTLEIQRTEQGDSAMYLCASSLGAANEKLFFGSGTQLSVL.

Ten or more counts support this clonotype. V is TRBV9 and J is TRBJ2-7; 10 bases align to TRBD1. V shed 0 bases, J shed 4 bases, and the junction held 1 base outside the gene matches. Germline CDR1 and CDR2: SGDLS and YYNGEE. The CDR3 extends over 14 amino acids. The CDR3 sequence: CASSVGDRGYEQYF. DNA of the CDR3: TGTGCCAGCAGCGTAGGGGACAGGGGATACGAGCAGTACTTC.

This clonotype occurred many times. The chain couples TRBV5-8 to TRBJ1-2; TRBD1 is a possible D gene (5 bases). CDR1 SGHTS and CDR2 YDEGEE come from the germline V gene. CDR3 length equals 12 residues. Trimming took 4 bases from V and 4 from J, leaving 8 bases between them. DNA of the CDR3: TGTGCCAGCAGCCGGGACCTCTATGGCTACACCTTC. As protein: CASSRDLYGYTF.

This clonotype has at least ten counts. The chain combines TRBV10-3 with TRBJ2-1, with TRBD2 identical over 8 bases. Germline CDR1 and CDR2: ENHRY and SYGVKD. CDR3 length: 17 residues. The ends lost 3 bases at V and 1 base at J; junction bases unmatched: 8. CDR3 loop: CAISDALTSGSYNEQFF. The CDR3 nucleotides read TGTGCCATCAGTGATGCCCTTACTAGCGGATCCTACAATGAGCAGTTCTTC.

There are a few counts of this clonotype. This chain links TRBV29-1 with TRBJ1-1; D ambiguous. Germline-derived CDR1 and CDR2 are SQVTM and ANQGSEA. This CDR3 has 14 amino acids. With 0 bases removed from V and 0 bases from J, the gap between germline ends came to 8 bases. In nucleotides, the CDR3 is TGCAGCGTTGAAGAAACGAGCATGAACACTGAAGCTTTCTTT. Amino acid sequence: CSVEETSMNTEAFF. Based on the CDR3 plus reference TRBV29-1 and TRBJ1-1, the full variable domain is SAVISQKPSRDICQRGTSLTIQCQVDSQVTMMFWYRQQPGQSLTLIATANQGSEATYESGFVIDKFPISRPNLTFSTLTVSNMSPEDSSIYLCSVEETSMNTEAFFGQGTRLTVV.

A note on this clonotype: One end of the junction varies from germline; a read error may be responsible. This chain uses TRBV27 with TRBJ2-5; D is uncertain. Looked up from germline, CDR1 is MNHEY and CDR2 is SMNVEV (reference sequence). This CDR3 comprises 13 residues. As DNA, the CDR3 is TGTGCCAGCAGTTTAACAGAACAAGAGGCCCAGTACTTC. It is translated as CASSLTEQEAQYF.

The J gene is TRBJ2-7, the V gene TRBV20-1, with D unclear. The CDR3 covers 13 residues. The germline gives CDR1 DFQATT, CDR2 SNEGSKA (reference sequence). With 6 bases removed from V and 1 base from J, the gap between germline ends came to 13 bases. As DNA, the CDR3 is TGCAGTGCCGAAAAGGAGAGTTCCTACGAGCAGTACTTC. Amino acids: CSAEKESSYEQYF.

Comment on this clonotype: Relative to the germline gene, one junction end is altered; a read error may explain this. The rearrangement joins TRBV28 to TRBJ2-1, with 11 bases identical to TRBD1. CDR3 length equals 16 residues. In germline, CDR1 is MDHEN, CDR2 SYDVKM. CDR3 loop: CTSSLRTGGLDSEQFF. As DNA, the CDR3 is TGTACCAGCAGTCTTCGGACAGGGGGCTTGGATAGTGAGCAGTTCTTC.

The rearrangement uses TRBV5-1 and TRBJ2-3; unclear D gene. The CDR3 contains 15 residues. V was pared by 2 bases and J by 4 bases, with 14 bases between. Per germline, CDR1 SGHRS and CDR2 YFSETQ. The CDR3 sequence: CASSLDGGRADTQYF. The CDR3, as DNA: TGCGCCAGCAGCTTAGATGGCGGCCGCGCAGATACGCAGTATTTT.

The V call is TRBV5-1, the J call TRBJ2-1; no reliable D call. This CDR3 contains 14 residues. The V end lost 1 base, the J end lost 6 bases, and 11 bases lay between the germline ends. In germline, CDR1 is SGHRS, CDR2 YFSETQ. The CDR3 loop reads CASSLTGGFNEQFF. CDR3 DNA: TGCGCCAGCAGCTTGACCGGCGGTTTCAATGAGCAGTTCTTC.

This clonotype was found a few times. This chain uses TRBV6-4 with TRBJ2-3, with TRBD2 identical over 11 bases. The germline gives CDR1 MRHNA, CDR2 SNTAGT. The CDR3 is 14 residues long. J gave up 4 bases and V 3 bases, and 0 bases lay outside the gene matches. The CDR3 sequence is CASSELAGADTQYF. The CDR3, as DNA: TGTGCCAGCAGTGAACTAGCGGGAGCAGATACGCAGTATTTT.

This clonotype has just one count. The chain uses TRBV18 and TRBJ2-1; perhaps TRBD2 as D (6 bases). Gene TRBJ2-7 matches the end of the DNA better, so the J call may be wrong. The CDR3 runs to 15 residues. Germline CDR1 reads KGHSH; CDR2 reads LQKENI. CDR3 sequence: CASSPVAETYNEQYF. CDR3 DNA: TGTGCCAGCTCACCCGTAGCGGAAACCTACAATGAGCAGTACTTC.

This clonotype was counted a few times. The CDR3 protein is CASSLDLAGGQETQYF. CDR3 DNA sequence: TGTGCCAGCAGCTTGGATCTAGCGGGAGGTCAAGAGACCCAGTACTTC. The V gene is TRBV5-4, the J gene TRBJ2-5; 11 bases line up with TRBD2. Germline CDR1 reads SGHNT; CDR2 reads YYREEE (reference sequence). V gave up 0 bases and J gave up 2 bases; unmatched junction bases: 3. The CDR3 has 16 amino acids.

The genes are TRBV14 and TRBJ1-2; no clear D gene. The CDR3 totals 15 residues. CDR1 and CDR2 (germline): SGHDN, FVKESK. V dropped 3 bases and J dropped 2 bases, with 13 bases sitting between them. CDR3 protein: CASSHVVDGNYGYTF. The CDR3 region has the DNA TGTGCCAGCAGCCACGTTGTTGACGGAAACTATGGCTACACCTTC.

There are a few counts of this clonotype. The CDR3 nucleotides are TGTGCCAGCAAGTTGTCTTCTGGGGAGCTGTTTTTT. Translation gives CASKLSSGELFF. The chain joins TRBV12-3 or TRBV12-4 to TRBJ2-2; D not resolved. Trimming shortened V by 7 bases and J by 8 bases, and 11 bases separated the two germline ends. The CDR3 runs 12 residues.

The chain employs TRBV7-2 and TRBJ2-3, with 9 bases that match TRBD2. V dropped 6 bases and J dropped 3; count of bases not matched to a gene: 7. The CDR3 has 15 amino acids. Germline loops: CDR1 SGHTA, CDR2 FQGNSA. The CDR3 nucleotides read TGTGCCAGCAGGCGAGAAGCGGGGGGTACAGATACGCAGTATTTT. Amino acids: CASRREAGGTDTQYF.

The chain joins TRBV7-2 to TRBJ2-3, with TRBD1 as a possible D gene (5 bases). Germline-derived CDR1 and CDR2 are SGHTA and FQGNSA. V lost 2 bases and J 3 bases, leaving 12 bases between the germline ends. The CDR3 is 15 residues long. This CDR3 is CASSLSLGVTDTQYF. CDR3 DNA sequence: TGTGCCAGCAGCTTAAGCCTAGGGGTAACAGATACGCAGTATTTT.

This clonotype appeared a few times. The rearrangement joins TRBV20-1 to TRBJ1-2, with D maybe TRBD1 (5 bases). This CDR3 contains 14 residues. Trimming pared 5 bases from V and 8 bases from J, leaving 21 bases between. Germline V gives CDR1 DFQATT, CDR2 SNEGSKA (reference sequence). CDR3 nucleotide sequence: TGCAGTGCTCAAGACAGAGTTGGATTGGGAGGCTACACCTTC. The encoded protein is CSAQDRVGLGGYTF.